This T cell receptor (beta chain) was recorded in a study of blood T cells in healthy people across ages. Then a second PCR, running roughly 7 to 11 cycles, was carried out with a sample-barcoded 5' primer and a J-beta primer mix. No fewer than 3 million CDR3-containing paired-end reads came from each sample. MiXCR was run by TCRdb on the 5' RACE reads, yielding one entry per CDR3 protein. The table lists nearly 800,000 distinct CDR3 sequences, 56% of them singletons. This CDR3 region has 14 residues. V dropped 6 bases and J dropped 1; count of bases not matched to a gene: 5. The germline V gene has CDR1 SGDLS and CDR2 YYNGEE.

The sequence was collected from a man aged 40-50 years in good health. Input material: blood. The gene calls are TRBV9 and TRBJ1-2; 8 bases agree with TRBD1. The chain's CDR3 is CASTGTGLNYGYTF. The CDR3 nucleotides are TGTGCCAGCACCGGGACAGGACTTAACTATGGCTACACCTTC.